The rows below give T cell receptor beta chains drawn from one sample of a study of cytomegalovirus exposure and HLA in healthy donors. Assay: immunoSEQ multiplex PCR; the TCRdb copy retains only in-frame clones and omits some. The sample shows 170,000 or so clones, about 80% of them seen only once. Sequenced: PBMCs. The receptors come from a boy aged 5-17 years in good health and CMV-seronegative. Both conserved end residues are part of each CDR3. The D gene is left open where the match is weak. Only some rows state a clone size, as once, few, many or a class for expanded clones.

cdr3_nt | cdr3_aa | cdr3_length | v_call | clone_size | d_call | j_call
TGTGCCAGCAGCTTAGGCCCGAAAACGGCTGAAGCTTTCTTT | CASSLGPKTAEAFF | 14 | TRBV11-1 | - | - | TRBJ1-1
TGTGCCAGCAGCGCTGCGGGACAGGGGAGAGGCGAGCAGTACTTC | CASSAAGQGRGEQYF | 15 | TRBV7-8 | - | TRBD1 | TRBJ2-7
TGTGCCAGCAGCCCTTGGGACAGGGGTGAGGCAGATACGCAGTATTTT | CASSPWDRGEADTQYF | 16 | TRBV11-3 | - | TRBD1 | TRBJ2-3
TGTGCCAGTAGTAGGGGGGGCTCCTACGAGCAGTACTTC | CASSRGGSYEQYF | 13 | TRBV19 | - | TRBD2 | TRBJ2-7
TGCAGCACCCACCGCGGGGCGGGCGAGCATGAGCAGTTCTTC | CSTHRGAGEHEQFF | 14 | TRBV29-1 | - | - | TRBJ2-1
TGCGCCAGCAGCTTGGGGGCCGTCCGACTGAACACTGAAGCTTTCTTT | CASSLGAVRLNTEAFF | 16 | TRBV5-1 | - | - | TRBJ1-1
TGTGCCAGCAGCTCCTTAGCGGGAGGGCAAAACGAGCAGTACTTC | CASSSLAGGQNEQYF | 15 | TRBV7-2 | - | TRBD2 | TRBJ2-7
TGTGCCTGGAGCTCGGAGGGCAGGGGGCAAGAAGCTTTCTTT | CAWSSEGRGQEAFF | 14 | TRBV30 | - | TRBD1 | TRBJ1-1
TGTGCCAGCAGCTTAGGGGCCCGGAACACCGGGGAGCTGTTTTTT | CASSLGARNTGELFF | 15 | TRBV11-1 | - | - | TRBJ2-2
TGTGCCAGCAGCCAAGTTACACGGGGGGAGCAGTACTTC | CASSQVTRGEQYF | 13 | TRBV4-2 | - | - | TRBJ2-7
TGCGCCAGCAGTCCGGGCGTGGAGGGGATCAATCAGCCCCAGCATTTT | CASSPGVEGINQPQHF | 16 | TRBV23-1 | once | - | TRBJ1-5
TGTGCCACCAGCAGAGAGGGGGCCTATGGCTACACCTTC | CATSREGAYGYTF | 13 | TRBV15 | - | - | TRBJ1-2
TGTGCCAGCAGCGTAGGGCTAGGCTCCTACGAGCAGTACTTC | CASSVGLGSYEQYF | 14 | TRBV9 | - | - | TRBJ2-7
TGTGCCTGGATGCAGGGGGCGGATCAGCCCCAGCATTTT | CAWMQGADQPQHF | 13 | TRBV30 | - | TRBD1 | TRBJ1-5
TGTGCCAGCAGCTTAGGACTGTCGGAATATGGCTACACCTTC | CASSLGLSEYGYTF | 14 | TRBV7-2 | - | - | TRBJ1-2
TGTGCCAGCTCGCTGGGGACAGGGGCGCGGGATGAGCAGTTCTTC | CASSLGTGARDEQFF | 15 | TRBV18 | - | TRBD1 | TRBJ2-1